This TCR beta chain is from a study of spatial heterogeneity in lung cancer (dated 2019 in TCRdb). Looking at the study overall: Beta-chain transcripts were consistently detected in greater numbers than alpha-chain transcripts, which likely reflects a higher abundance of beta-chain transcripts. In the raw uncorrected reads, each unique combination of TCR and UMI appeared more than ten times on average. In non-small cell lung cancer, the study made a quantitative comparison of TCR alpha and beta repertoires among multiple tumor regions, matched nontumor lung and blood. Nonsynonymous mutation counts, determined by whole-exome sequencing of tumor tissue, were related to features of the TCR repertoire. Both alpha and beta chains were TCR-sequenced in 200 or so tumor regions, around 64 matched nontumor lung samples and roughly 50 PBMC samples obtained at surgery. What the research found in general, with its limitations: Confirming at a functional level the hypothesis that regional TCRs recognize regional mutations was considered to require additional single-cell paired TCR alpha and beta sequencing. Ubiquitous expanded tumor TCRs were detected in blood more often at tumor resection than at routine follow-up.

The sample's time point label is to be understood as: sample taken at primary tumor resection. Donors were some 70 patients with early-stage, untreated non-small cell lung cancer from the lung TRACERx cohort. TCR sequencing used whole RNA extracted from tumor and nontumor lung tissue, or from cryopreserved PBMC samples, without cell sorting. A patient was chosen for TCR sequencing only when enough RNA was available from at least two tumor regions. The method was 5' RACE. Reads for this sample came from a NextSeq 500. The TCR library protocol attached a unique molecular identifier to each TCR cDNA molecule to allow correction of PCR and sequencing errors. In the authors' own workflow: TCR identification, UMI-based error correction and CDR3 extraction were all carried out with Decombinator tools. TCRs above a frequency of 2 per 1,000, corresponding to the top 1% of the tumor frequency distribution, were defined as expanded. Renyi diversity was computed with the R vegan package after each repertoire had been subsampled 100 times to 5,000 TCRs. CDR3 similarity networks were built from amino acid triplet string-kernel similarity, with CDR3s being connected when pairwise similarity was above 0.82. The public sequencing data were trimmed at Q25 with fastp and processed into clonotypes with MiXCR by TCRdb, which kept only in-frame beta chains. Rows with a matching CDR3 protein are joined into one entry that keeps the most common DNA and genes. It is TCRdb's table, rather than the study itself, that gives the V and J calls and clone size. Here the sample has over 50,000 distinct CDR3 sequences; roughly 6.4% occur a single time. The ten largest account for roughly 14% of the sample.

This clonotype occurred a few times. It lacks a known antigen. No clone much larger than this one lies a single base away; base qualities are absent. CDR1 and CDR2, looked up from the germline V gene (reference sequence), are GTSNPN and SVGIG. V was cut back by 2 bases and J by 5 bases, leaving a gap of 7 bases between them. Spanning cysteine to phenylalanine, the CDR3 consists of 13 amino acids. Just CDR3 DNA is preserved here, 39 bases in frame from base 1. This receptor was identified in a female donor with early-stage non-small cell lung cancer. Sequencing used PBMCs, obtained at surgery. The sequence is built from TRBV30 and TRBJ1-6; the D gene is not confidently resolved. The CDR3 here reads CAWSMSDNSPLHF. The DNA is TGTGCCTGGAGTATGTCAGATAATTCACCCCTCCACTTT.